One and the same sample provided the 23 T cell receptor beta chains below, sequenced in a study of blood T cell repertoires in COVID-19. Here immunoSEQ multiplex PCR was the method, and the copy in TCRdb shows in-frame clones only, minus some. This sample has under 400,000 clones, with 88% found just once. Sequenced material: PBMCs or T cells enriched from blood (not recorded which). The receptor source for this set is a woman aged 30 to 39 who had been exposed to COVID-19.

The genes are TRBV10-1 and TRBJ1-2; D not resolved. The CDR3 totals 13 residues. CDR1 WNHNN and CDR2 SYGVQD come from the germline V gene (reference sequence). V shed 4 bases and J shed 3 bases, with 9 bases lying between them. The CDR3 DNA follows: TGCGCCAGCAGTGGAGGGCTGGACTATGGCTACACCTTC. This translates into CASSGGLDYGYTF.

This clone was recorded a few times. The V and J genes are TRBV5-6 and TRBJ1-4; D is perhaps TRBD1 (6 bases). The CDR3 has 16 amino acids. Looked up from germline, CDR1 is SGHDT and CDR2 is YYEEEE. V was trimmed by 0 bases and J by 3 bases, leaving 12 bases between them. Here the CDR3 reads CASSLVGGRSNEKLFF. For the CDR3, the DNA is TGTGCCAGCAGCTTGGTAGGGGGACGTTCTAATGAAAAACTGTTTTTT.

The V call is TRBV19, the J call TRBJ2-7, with 11 nucleotides matching TRBD2. The CDR3 is 18 residues long. Germline V gives CDR1 LNHDA, CDR2 SQIVND (reference sequence). V gave up 3 bases and J gave up 5 bases; unmatched junction bases: 15. The CDR3 DNA sequence: TGTGCCAGTAGTATGATTCCGGGACTAGCGGATGGCCTCCACGAGCAGTACTTC. This sequence encodes CASSMIPGLADGLHEQYF.

In nucleotides, the CDR3 is TGTGCCAGCAGTCGGGGACTAACCTATGGCTACACCTTC. Translated: CASSRGLTYGYTF. The chain is built from TRBV27 and TRBJ1-2; the D gene is possibly TRBD1 (5 bases). Germline V gene data show CDR1 as MNHEY and CDR2 as SMNVEV (reference sequence). The CDR3 loop spans 13 amino acids. V was trimmed by 5 bases and J by 4 bases, leaving 11 bases between them.

This clone has a single count. The DNA of the CDR3 is TGTGCCAGCAGCGTCTCTCCGGACAGGGACCATGAGCAGTTCTTC. This gives the protein CASSVSPDRDHEQFF. The V and J genes are TRBV9 and TRBJ2-1; TRBD1 aligns across 8 bases. CDR3 length equals 15 residues. CDR1 and CDR2 from the germline V gene are SGDLS and YYNGEE. Unmatched junction bases numbered 9, after V lost 2 bases and J lost 8 bases.

This clone showed up just a few times. Other DNA sequences in the sample encode the same CDR3. The chain is built from TRBV18 and TRBJ2-7; tentatively, D is TRBD2 (5 bases). Trimming shortened V by 2 bases and J by 0 bases, and 5 bases separated the two germline ends. CDR1 KGHSH and CDR2 LQKENI come from the germline V gene. The CDR3 runs 13 residues. In DNA form, the CDR3 reads TGTGCCAGCTCACCAGGACTCTCCTACGAGCAGTACTTC. Protein product: CASSPGLSYEQYF.

The rearrangement joins TRBV28 to TRBJ2-5; tentative D call: TRBD2 (7 bases). Germline CDR1 MDHEN, CDR2 SYDVKM. The CDR3 is made up of 13 amino acids. Trimming cost V 7 bases and J 5 bases, with 14 bases left between them. DNA for the CDR3: TGTGCCAGCACCCTGGGAGGGGGGGAGACCCAGTACTTC. Translating it yields CASTLGGGETQYF.

V usage is TRBV11-2 and J usage is TRBJ2-2; 7 positions agree with TRBD2. Trimming removed 4 bases from V and 5 bases from J; junction bases left unmatched: 7. CDR3 length: 15 amino acids. Germline CDR1 and CDR2: SGHAT and FQNNGV. CDR3 coding DNA: TGTGCCAGCAGCTACAGCGGGGCGGGTACCGGGGAGCTGTTTTTT. This translates into CASSYSGAGTGELFF.

This chain joins TRBV5-1 and TRBJ2-5; TRBD2 agrees at 9 bases. Germline V gives CDR1 SGHRS, CDR2 YFSETQ. Trimming cost V 1 base and J 0 bases; bases outside gene matches: 1. The CDR3 runs to 15 residues. The CDR3 bases are TGCGCCAGCAGCTTGAGCGGGAGGTACCAAGAGACCCAGTACTTC. It codes for CASSLSGRYQETQYF.

The V and J genes are TRBV19 and TRBJ2-1, with D perhaps matching TRBD1 (5 bases). In germline, CDR1 is LNHDA, CDR2 SQIVND (reference sequence). The CDR3 sequence is 19 residues long. Trimming removed 7 bases at V and 0 bases at J, with 25 bases between. As DNA, the CDR3 is TGTGCCAGTATGGGCAGGGCCGCCAAAAGGTATGGCTCCTACAATGAGCAGTTCTTC. Translation gives CASMGRAAKRYGSYNEQFF.

The chain links TRBV5-6 to TRBJ1-2; maybe TRBD1 (6 bases). There are 13 residues in the CDR3. V lost 0 bases, J lost 4 bases, and 7 bases lay in between. Germline assignment: CDR1 SGHDT and CDR2 YYEEEE. CDR3 coding DNA: TGTGCCAGCAGCTTGGGGACAGCCTATGGCTACACCTTC. Its translation is CASSLGTAYGYTF.

The V call is TRBV5-1, the J call TRBJ1-2; 9 bases agree with TRBD1. CDR1 SGHRS and CDR2 YFSETQ come from the germline V gene. The J segment lost 7 bases and the V segment lost 4 bases, leaving 11 bases of the junction unmatched. CDR3 length: 15 amino acids. The CDR3: CASSPTTGGEGGYTF. The DNA of the CDR3 is TGCGCCAGCAGCCCTACCACAGGGGGCGAGGGTGGCTACACCTTC.

The chain links TRBV3-1 (or the pseudogene TRBV3-2) to TRBJ1-1; 10 bases match TRBD1. Trimming took 6 bases from V and 1 from J; bases not matched to a gene: 11. CDR1 is LGHDT, CDR2 YNNKEL, per germline (reference sequence). The CDR3 totals 17 residues. The CDR3 loop reads CASRGYLRTGGNTEAFF. The CDR3 region has the DNA TGTGCCAGCAGGGGATACTTACGGACAGGGGGGAACACTGAAGCTTTCTTT.

The chain couples TRBV5-1 to TRBJ1-1, with D possibly TRBD1 on 5 matching bases. Germline V gene lookup returns CDR1 SGHRS and CDR2 YFSETQ. The CDR3 is 16 amino acids. V was trimmed by 4 bases and J by 0 bases, leaving 16 bases between them. CDR3 sequence: CASSLNGHRLNTEAFF. Here the CDR3 DNA reads TGCGCCAGCAGCCTGAATGGCCACAGGCTGAACACTGAAGCTTTCTTT.

The chain combines TRBV23-1 with TRBJ2-2; D possibly corresponds to TRBD1 (5 bases). TRBV23-1 is marked as an open reading frame, function uncertain. This CDR3 region has 15 residues. Trimming took off 3 bases at V and 3 bases at J, with 11 bases between the two ends. The CDR3 here is CASSQAAGYTGELFF. DNA of the CDR3: TGCGCCAGCAGTCAGGCGGCAGGGTACACCGGGGAGCTGTTTTTT.

The chain joins TRBV10-3 to TRBJ2-7; a possible D gene is TRBD1 (6 bases). V lost 3 bases to trimming and J lost 3 bases, with 12 bases between them. The CDR3 loop spans 14 amino acids. Per the germline V gene, CDR1 is ENHRY and CDR2 is SYGVKD. The CDR3 is CAISDRDIYYEQYF. CDR3 DNA: TGTGCCATCAGTGACCGGGACATCTACTACGAGCAGTACTTC.

This chain connects TRBV3-1 (or the pseudogene TRBV3-2) to TRBJ2-1; the match to TRBD2 covers 7 bases. Trimming at V came to 0 bases and at J to 4 bases, leaving 15 bases not matched to a gene. Germline CDR1 reads LGHDT; CDR2 reads YNNKEL (reference sequence). The CDR3 runs to 19 residues. The CDR3 spells CASSQDTALAATTYNEQFF. The CDR3 nucleotides are TGTGCCAGCAGCCAAGATACGGCCCTAGCGGCCACAACTTACAATGAGCAGTTCTTC.

The chain combines TRBV9 with TRBJ2-3; 12 nucleotides match TRBD2. The CDR3 length is 16 residues. The V gene's germline CDR1 is SGDLS and CDR2 YYNGEE. After removal of 4 bases from V and 4 bases from J, the junction contained 7 bases not matched to a gene. Here the CDR3 reads CASSLRTSGAADTQYF. The CDR3 DNA sequence: TGTGCCAGCAGCCTTAGGACTAGCGGGGCAGCAGATACGCAGTATTTT. Drawing the rest from reference TRBV9 and TRBJ2-3, the complete variable domain is DSGVTQTPKHLITATGQRVTLRCSPRSGDLSVYWYQQSLDQGLQFLIQYYNGEERAKGNILERFSAQQFPDLHSELNLSSLELGDSALYFCASSLRTSGAADTQYFGPGTRLTVL.

This clone was detected only once. The chain employs TRBV28 and TRBJ2-7; D gene unclear. CDR3 size: 13 residues. V was pared by 6 bases and J by 2 bases, with 11 bases between. Germline V CDR1 and CDR2: MDHEN, SYDVKM. CDR3 nucleotide sequence: TGTGCCAGCAGCCCTTCTACGACCTACGAGCAGTACTTC. Residues: CASSPSTTYEQYF.

This sequence joins TRBV27 and TRBJ1-4; a weak D match, TRBD1 (5 bases). V shed 5 bases and J shed 7 bases, with 14 bases lying between them. Per germline, CDR1 MNHEY and CDR2 SMNVEV (reference sequence). The CDR3 is made up of 14 amino acids. The CDR3 spells CASSPAGRGEKLFF. The CDR3 DNA is TGTGCCAGCAGTCCAGCAGGGAGGGGTGAAAAACTGTTTTTT.

This chain uses TRBV27 with TRBJ2-7; D possibly corresponds to TRBD1 (6 bases). The CDR3 extends over 14 amino acids. V was clipped by 6 bases and J by 3 bases, with 15 bases between them. Germline V gene sequence: CDR1 MNHEY, CDR2 SMNVEV (reference sequence). Here the CDR3 DNA reads TGTGCCAGCAGATACCAGGGGTCTGACTACGAGCAGTACTTC. It is translated as CASRYQGSDYEQYF.

The chain is built from TRBV30 and TRBJ2-2; 10 nucleotides line up with TRBD2. This CDR3 comprises 18 residues. The germline V gene has CDR1 GTSNPN and CDR2 SVGIG (reference sequence). The trim removed 0 bases at V and 6 bases at J, leaving 13 bases unmatched. The chain's CDR3 is CAWSVSIRAGGLSGELFF. For the CDR3, the DNA is TGTGCCTGGAGTGTATCGATCCGAGCGGGAGGGTTGTCCGGGGAGCTGTTTTTT.

The rearrangement uses TRBV9 and TRBJ2-3; D may be TRBD1 (6 bases). The CDR3 contains 15 residues. V was shortened by 0 bases and J by 5 bases, with 13 bases between the two germline ends. Germline lookup yields CDR1 SGDLS and CDR2 YYNGEE. The CDR3 DNA sequence: TGTGCCAGCAGCGTAGGGCAGGGGAGTGGAGATACGCAGTATTTT. Its translation is CASSVGQGSGDTQYF.